This T cell receptor (beta chain) was sequenced for a study of blood T cells in healthy people across ages. A sample-barcoded 5' primer and a J-beta primer mix were used in a second PCR of roughly 7 to 11 cycles. TCRdb fed the 5' RACE reads into MiXCR, producing one record per CDR3 protein. The table includes some 700,000 distinct CDR3 sequences, 20% to 25% detected once. CDR1 SGHTA and CDR2 FQGNSA come from the germline V gene. The CDR3 loop spans 15 amino acids. Deletions cut 0 bases from V and 8 bases from J, with 13 bases between. This clonotype was observed a handful of times. Sequencing was carried out using blood. This clonotype was obtained from a man aged 70 or older in good health. This rearrangement joins TRBV7-2 to TRBJ1-4; D call uncertain. The CDR3 region has the DNA TGTGCCAGCAGCTTAGCCTTAGGACGTCGGGAAAAACTGTTTTTT. It encodes CASSLALGRREKLFF.